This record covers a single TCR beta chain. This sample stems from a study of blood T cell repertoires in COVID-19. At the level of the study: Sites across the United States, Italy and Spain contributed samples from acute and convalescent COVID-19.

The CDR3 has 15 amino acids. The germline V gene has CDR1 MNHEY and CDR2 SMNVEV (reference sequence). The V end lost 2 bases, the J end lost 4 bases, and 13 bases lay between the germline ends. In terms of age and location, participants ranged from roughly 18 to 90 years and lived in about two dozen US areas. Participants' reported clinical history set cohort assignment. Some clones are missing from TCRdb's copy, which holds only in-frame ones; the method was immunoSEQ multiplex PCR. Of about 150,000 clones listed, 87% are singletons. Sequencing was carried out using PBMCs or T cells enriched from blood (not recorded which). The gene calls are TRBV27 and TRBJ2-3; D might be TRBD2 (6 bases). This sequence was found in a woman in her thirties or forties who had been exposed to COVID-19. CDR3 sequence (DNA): TGTGCCAGCAGTTTAGTAGCGGCTGGGGCAGATACGCAGTATTTT. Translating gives CASSLVAAGADTQYF.